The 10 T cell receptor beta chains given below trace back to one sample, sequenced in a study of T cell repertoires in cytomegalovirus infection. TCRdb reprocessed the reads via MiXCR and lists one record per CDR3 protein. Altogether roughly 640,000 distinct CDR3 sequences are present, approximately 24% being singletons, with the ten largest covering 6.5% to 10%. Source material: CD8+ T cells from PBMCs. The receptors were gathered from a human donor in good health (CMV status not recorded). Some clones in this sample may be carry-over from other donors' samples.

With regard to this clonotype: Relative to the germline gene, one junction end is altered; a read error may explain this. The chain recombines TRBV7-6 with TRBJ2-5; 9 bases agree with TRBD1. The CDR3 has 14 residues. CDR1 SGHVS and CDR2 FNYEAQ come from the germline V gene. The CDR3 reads CVSSFTGGPETQYF. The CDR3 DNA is TGTGTCAGCAGCTTCACAGGGGGCCCAGAGACCCAGTACTTC.

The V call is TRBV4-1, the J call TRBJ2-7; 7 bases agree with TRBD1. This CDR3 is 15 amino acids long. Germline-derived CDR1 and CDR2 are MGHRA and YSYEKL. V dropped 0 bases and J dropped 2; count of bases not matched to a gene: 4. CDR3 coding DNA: TGCGCCAGCAGCCAAGAATCGGACAGGACCTACGAGCAGTACTTC. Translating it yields CASSQESDRTYEQYF.

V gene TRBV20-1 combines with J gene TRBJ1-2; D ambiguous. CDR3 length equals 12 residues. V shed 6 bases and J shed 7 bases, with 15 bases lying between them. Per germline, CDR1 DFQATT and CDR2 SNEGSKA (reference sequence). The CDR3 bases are TGCAGTGCGCCGACACCTCTGGGTGGCTACACCTTC. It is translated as CSAPTPLGGYTF.

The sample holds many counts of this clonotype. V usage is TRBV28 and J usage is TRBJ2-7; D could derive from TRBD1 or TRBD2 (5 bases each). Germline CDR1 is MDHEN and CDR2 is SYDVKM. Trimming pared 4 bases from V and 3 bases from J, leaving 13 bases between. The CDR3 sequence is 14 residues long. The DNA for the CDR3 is TGTGCCAGCAGTTCTTGGGGGACCCACTACGAGCAGTACGTC. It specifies CASSSWGTHYEQYV.

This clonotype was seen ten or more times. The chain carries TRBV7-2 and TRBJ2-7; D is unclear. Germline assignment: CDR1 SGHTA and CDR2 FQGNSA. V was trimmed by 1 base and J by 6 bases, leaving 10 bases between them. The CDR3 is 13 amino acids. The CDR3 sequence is CASSLDMGGEQYV. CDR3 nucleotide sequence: TGTGCCAGCAGCTTAGATATGGGCGGCGAGCAGTACGTC.

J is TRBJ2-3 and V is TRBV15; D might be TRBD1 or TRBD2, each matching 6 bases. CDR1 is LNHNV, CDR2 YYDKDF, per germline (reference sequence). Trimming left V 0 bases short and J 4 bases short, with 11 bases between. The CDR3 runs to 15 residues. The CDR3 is CATSRDRGAADTQYF. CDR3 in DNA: TGTGCCACCAGCAGAGATAGGGGGGCTGCAGATACGCAGTATTTT.

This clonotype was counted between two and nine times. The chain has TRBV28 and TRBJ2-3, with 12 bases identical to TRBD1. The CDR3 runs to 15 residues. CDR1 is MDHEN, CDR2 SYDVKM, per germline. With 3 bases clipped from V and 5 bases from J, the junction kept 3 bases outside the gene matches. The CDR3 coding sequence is TGTGCCAGCAGTTTGGGACAGGGGGCGGGAGATACGCAGTATTTT. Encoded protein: CASSLGQGAGDTQYF.

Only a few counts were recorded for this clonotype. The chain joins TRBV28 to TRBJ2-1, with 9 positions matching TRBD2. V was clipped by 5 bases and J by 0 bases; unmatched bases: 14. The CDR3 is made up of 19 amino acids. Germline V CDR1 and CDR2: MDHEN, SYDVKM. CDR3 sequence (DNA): TGTGCCAGCAGTAACCCAAGTGGCGGGGGGGATAGCTCCTACAATGAGCAGTTCTTC. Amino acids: CASSNPSGGGDSSYNEQFF.

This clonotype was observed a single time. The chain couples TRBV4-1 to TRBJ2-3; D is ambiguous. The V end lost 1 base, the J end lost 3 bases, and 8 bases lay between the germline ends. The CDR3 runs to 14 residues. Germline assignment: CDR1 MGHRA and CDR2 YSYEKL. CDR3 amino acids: CASSQAIQTDTQYF. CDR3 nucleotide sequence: TGCGCCAGCAGCCAAGCGATCCAGACAGATACGCAGTATTTT.

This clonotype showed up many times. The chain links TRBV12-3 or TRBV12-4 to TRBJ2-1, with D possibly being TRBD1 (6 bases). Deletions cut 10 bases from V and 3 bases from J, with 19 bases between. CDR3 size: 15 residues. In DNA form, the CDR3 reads TGTGCCACCCAGGGTCGGTCAGGGGACTACAATGAGCAGTTCTTC. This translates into CATQGRSGDYNEQFF.